These T cell receptor beta chains were read from a single sample in a study of shared clonotypes between healthy human individuals. TCRdb's copy holds only in-frame clones and misses some; the assay was immunoSEQ multiplex PCR. The table lists 2 million to 2.5 million clones, about 94% of them singletons. The source material was naive CD8+ T cells sorted from blood. These receptors originate from a man between 18 and 29 years old in good health. CDR3s include the opening cysteine and the closing phenylalanine or tryptophan. The D gene is left open where the match is weak. Size tells how often a clone was seen (once, few, many) or the class of an expanded clone, and some rows leave it out.

V gene: TRBV6-5; clone size: .; D gene: TRBD2; J gene: TRBJ2-4; CDR3 protein: CASSYAGNQREHIQYF; CDR3 DNA: TGTGCCAGCAGTTACGCTGGAAACCAGCGGGAACACATTCAGTACTTC
V gene: TRBV27; clone size: .; D gene: .; J gene: TRBJ1-2; CDR3 protein: CASSSNLDFNYGYTF; CDR3 DNA: TGTGCCAGCAGTTCGAACCTTGATTTTAACTATGGCTACACCTTC
V gene: TRBV7-9; clone size: .; D gene: .; J gene: TRBJ2-5; CDR3 protein: CASYSAQYF; CDR3 DNA: TGTGCCAGCTACTCGGCCCAGTACTTC
V gene: TRBV21-1; clone size: .; D gene: .; J gene: TRBJ2-5; CDR3 protein: CASSKRTGTPKETQYF; CDR3 DNA: TGTGCCAGCAGCAAGCGAACCGGGACTCCGAAAGAGACCCAGTACTTC
V gene: TRBV5-6; clone size: .; D gene: .; J gene: TRBJ2-7; CDR3 protein: CASSLVRSYEQYF; CDR3 DNA: TGTGCCAGCAGCTTGGTTCGCTCCTACGAGCAGTACTTC
V gene: TRBV10-2; clone size: .; D gene: .; J gene: TRBJ1-5; CDR3 protein: CASSEWAGEGYQPQHF; CDR3 DNA: TGCGCCAGCAGTGAGTGGGCGGGGGAGGGCTATCAGCCCCAGCATTTT
V gene: TRBV9; clone size: .; D gene: .; J gene: TRBJ1-2; CDR3 protein: CASSGAREKDYGYTF; CDR3 DNA: TGTGCCAGCAGCGGAGCGCGGGAGAAAGATTATGGCTACACCTTC
V gene: TRBV5-4; clone size: .; D gene: TRBD2; J gene: TRBJ2-5; CDR3 protein: CASRFLGLAGGEETQYF; CDR3 DNA: TGTGCCAGCAGATTCTTAGGACTAGCGGGGGGTGAAGAGACCCAGTACTTC
V gene: TRBV7-6; clone size: .; D gene: .; J gene: TRBJ2-5; CDR3 protein: CASSFEVQETQYF; CDR3 DNA: TGTGCCAGCAGCTTCGAGGTCCAAGAGACCCAGTACTTC
V gene: TRBV2; clone size: once; D gene: .; J gene: TRBJ1-5; CDR3 protein: CASSEGYGNQPQHF; CDR3 DNA: TGTGCCAGCAGTGAGGGATACGGCAATCAGCCCCAGCATTTT
V gene: TRBV5-3; clone size: .; D gene: TRBD1; J gene: TRBJ1-2; CDR3 protein: CARSLFPQGANYGYTF; CDR3 DNA: TGTGCCAGAAGCTTATTTCCCCAGGGGGCGAACTATGGCTACACCTTC
V gene: TRBV12-5; clone size: .; D gene: .; J gene: TRBJ1-5; CDR3 protein: CASGDRLPQHF; CDR3 DNA: TGTGCTAGTGGAGACCGGCTGCCCCAGCATTTT
V gene: TRBV27; clone size: .; D gene: TRBD2; J gene: TRBJ2-2; CDR3 protein: CASSGGLTGELFF; CDR3 DNA: TGTGCCAGCTCGGGAGGGCTCACCGGGGAGCTGTTTTTT
V gene: TRBV2; clone size: .; D gene: .; J gene: TRBJ1-2; CDR3 protein: CASSVAGSPLANYGYTF; CDR3 DNA: TGTGCCAGCAGTGTGGCGGGGTCCCCCTTAGCTAACTATGGCTACACCTTC
V gene: TRBV30; clone size: .; D gene: .; J gene: TRBJ1-2; CDR3 protein: CAWSVLWESGYTF; CDR3 DNA: TGTGCCTGGAGTGTACTGTGGGAGAGTGGCTACACCTTC
V gene: TRBV7-5; clone size: .; D gene: .; J gene: TRBJ2-1; CDR3 protein: CARSFTSGGEYNEQFF; CDR3 DNA: TGTGCCAGAAGCTTTACTAGCGGGGGGGAATACAATGAGCAGTTCTTC
V gene: TRBV6-6; clone size: .; D gene: .; J gene: TRBJ1-5; CDR3 protein: CASSLFEPHQPQHF; CDR3 DNA: TGTGCCAGCAGCTTATTTGAACCCCATCAGCCCCAGCATTTT
V gene: TRBV14; clone size: .; D gene: TRBD1; J gene: TRBJ2-7; CDR3 protein: CASSAWPGQGTDEQYF; CDR3 DNA: TGTGCCAGCAGCGCCTGGCCGGGACAGGGTACCGACGAGCAGTACTTC
V gene: TRBV4-3; clone size: .; D gene: .; J gene: TRBJ1-1; CDR3 protein: CASSQEEGLTEAFF; CDR3 DNA: TGCGCCAGCAGCCAAGAGGAGGGACTAACTGAAGCTTTCTTT
V gene: TRBV2; clone size: once; D gene: .; J gene: TRBJ2-7; CDR3 protein: CASRDYFSTYEQYF; CDR3 DNA: TGTGCCAGCAGGGACTACTTTTCCACCTACGAGCAGTACTTC
V gene: TRBV7-6; clone size: .; D gene: .; J gene: TRBJ2-3; CDR3 protein: CASSPSGGADTQYF; CDR3 DNA: TGTGCCAGCAGCCCGAGCGGCGGGGCAGATACGCAGTATTTT
V gene: TRBV6-5; clone size: once; D gene: .; J gene: TRBJ2-2; CDR3 protein: CASRAQGLGGELFF; CDR3 DNA: TGTGCCAGCAGAGCCCAGGGGTTGGGCGGGGAGCTGTTTTTT
V gene: TRBV6-1; clone size: .; D gene: TRBD1; J gene: TRBJ1-6; CDR3 protein: CASTTRDRNSPLHF; CDR3 DNA: TGTGCCAGCACCACTAGGGACAGAAATTCACCCCTCCACTTT
V gene: TRBV5-1; clone size: .; D gene: .; J gene: TRBJ1-6; CDR3 protein: CASSLGQHF; CDR3 DNA: TGCGCCAGCAGCTTGGGACAGCACTTT
V gene: TRBV6-5; clone size: .; D gene: TRBD2; J gene: TRBJ2-7; CDR3 protein: CASSEDSGVYEQYF; CDR3 DNA: TGTGCCAGCAGTGAGGATAGCGGGGTTTACGAGCAGTACTTC
V gene: TRBV4-3; clone size: few; D gene: TRBD1; J gene: TRBJ2-3; CDR3 protein: CASSRDRFADTQYF; CDR3 DNA: TGCGCCAGCAGCCGGGACAGGTTTGCAGATACGCAGTATTTT
V gene: TRBV9; clone size: .; D gene: TRBD1; J gene: TRBJ2-2; CDR3 protein: CASSVEGQPSGELFF; CDR3 DNA: TGTGCCAGCAGCGTAGAGGGACAGCCATCCGGGGAGCTGTTTTTT
V gene: TRBV5-4; clone size: .; D gene: TRBD1; J gene: TRBJ1-2; CDR3 protein: CASSLGDSYYGYTF; CDR3 DNA: TGTGCCAGCAGCTTGGGGGACAGCTACTATGGCTACACCTTC
V gene: TRBV15; clone size: .; D gene: .; J gene: TRBJ1-4; CDR3 protein: CATSRVQGTNEKLFF; CDR3 DNA: TGTGCCACCAGCAGGGTGCAGGGGACTAATGAAAAACTGTTTTTT
V gene: TRBV11-3; clone size: .; D gene: .; J gene: TRBJ2-1; CDR3 protein: CASSLEDGGGRVEQFF; CDR3 DNA: TGTGCCAGCAGCCTCGAGGATGGTGGGGGTAGGGTTGAGCAGTTCTTC
V gene: TRBV27; clone size: .; D gene: .; J gene: TRBJ1-4; CDR3 protein: CASSPGATGHEKLFF; CDR3 DNA: TGTGCCAGCAGCCCTGGGGCTACTGGACATGAAAAACTGTTTTTT
V gene: TRBV2; clone size: .; D gene: .; J gene: TRBJ1-6; CDR3 protein: CASSEAGIDANSPLHF; CDR3 DNA: TGTGCCAGCAGTGAAGCGGGGATTGACGCTAATTCACCCCTCCACTTT
V gene: TRBV11-2; clone size: .; D gene: .; J gene: TRBJ1-2; CDR3 protein: CASSLVPLNGYTF; CDR3 DNA: TGTGCCAGCAGCTTAGTTCCCCTTAATGGCTACACCTTC
V gene: TRBV19; clone size: .; D gene: .; J gene: TRBJ2-7; CDR3 protein: CASSPRASYEQYF; CDR3 DNA: TGTGCCAGTAGTCCTAGGGCATCCTACGAGCAGTACTTC
V gene: TRBV9; clone size: .; D gene: .; J gene: TRBJ2-1; CDR3 protein: CASSLGYNEQFF; CDR3 DNA: TGTGCCAGCAGCTTGGGTTACAATGAGCAGTTCTTC
V gene: TRBV11-2; clone size: .; D gene: .; J gene: TRBJ1-1; CDR3 protein: CASSLVPYPANTEAFF; CDR3 DNA: TGTGCCAGCAGCCTGGTCCCCTACCCGGCGAACACTGAAGCTTTCTTT
V gene: TRBV29-1; clone size: .; D gene: .; J gene: TRBJ2-2; CDR3 protein: CSVLAGDTGELFF; CDR3 DNA: TGCAGCGTACTGGCAGGGGACACCGGGGAGCTGTTTTTT
V gene: TRBV7-6; clone size: .; D gene: .; J gene: TRBJ2-1; CDR3 protein: CASRRSWASYNEQFF; CDR3 DNA: TGTGCCAGCAGACGTAGTTGGGCCTCGTACAATGAGCAGTTCTTC
V gene: TRBV10-2; clone size: .; D gene: .; J gene: TRBJ2-7; CDR3 protein: CASSEGYPPDYEQYF; CDR3 DNA: TGCGCCAGCAGTGAGGGTTATCCTCCGGATTACGAGCAGTACTTC
V gene: TRBV4-1; clone size: .; D gene: .; J gene: TRBJ2-1; CDR3 protein: CASSQVIQGGNEQFF; CDR3 DNA: TGCGCCAGCAGCCAAGTCATCCAGGGAGGCAATGAGCAGTTCTTC
V gene: TRBV4-1; clone size: .; D gene: TRBD2; J gene: TRBJ2-3; CDR3 protein: CASSQPGLAEQYF; CDR3 DNA: TGCGCCAGCAGCCAACCGGGACTAGCCGAGCAGTATTTT
V gene: TRBV6-5; clone size: few; D gene: .; J gene: TRBJ1-1; CDR3 protein: CASRGEGYTEAFF; CDR3 DNA: TGTGCCAGCAGGGGCGAGGGGTACACTGAAGCTTTCTTT
V gene: TRBV5-6; clone size: .; D gene: .; J gene: TRBJ2-5; CDR3 protein: CASSLLEEPVVETQYF; CDR3 DNA: TGTGCCAGCAGCTTGTTGGAGGAGCCAGTCGTAGAGACCCAGTACTTC
V gene: TRBV6-6; clone size: .; D gene: .; J gene: TRBJ2-5; CDR3 protein: CASSYFGALETQYF; CDR3 DNA: TGTGCCAGCAGTTATTTCGGTGCCCTGGAGACCCAGTACTTC
V gene: TRBV30; clone size: .; D gene: .; J gene: TRBJ1-2; CDR3 protein: CASAFGGRGGYTF; CDR3 DNA: TGTGCCTCGGCCTTCGGGGGCAGAGGGGGCTACACCTTC
V gene: TRBV28; clone size: .; D gene: .; J gene: TRBJ2-7; CDR3 protein: CASSPEYYEQYF; CDR3 DNA: TGTGCCAGCAGCCCTGAATATTACGAGCAGTACTTC
V gene: TRBV25-1; clone size: .; D gene: TRBD1; J gene: TRBJ2-7; CDR3 protein: CASSDRTGGTYEQYF; CDR3 DNA: TGTGCCAGCAGTGACCGGACAGGGGGAACCTACGAGCAGTACTTC
V gene: TRBV6-1; clone size: .; D gene: TRBD1; J gene: TRBJ2-7; CDR3 protein: CASSVGQGVSYEQYF; CDR3 DNA: TGTGCCAGCAGTGTTGGACAGGGCGTCTCCTACGAGCAGTACTTC
V gene: TRBV4-1; clone size: once; D gene: TRBD2; J gene: TRBJ2-7; CDR3 protein: CASSQVTSAEQYF; CDR3 DNA: TGCGCCAGCAGCCAGGTAACTAGCGCCGAGCAGTACTTC
V gene: TRBV10-3; clone size: .; D gene: TRBD1; J gene: TRBJ2-6; CDR3 protein: CAISEPYQTGSGANVLTF; CDR3 DNA: TGTGCCATCAGTGAGCCCTACCAGACAGGGTCTGGGGCCAACGTCCTGACTTTC
V gene: TRBV14; clone size: .; D gene: .; J gene: TRBJ2-7; CDR3 protein: CASSLGIVYEQYF; CDR3 DNA: TGTGCCAGCAGCCTCGGAATCGTCTACGAGCAGTACTTC